What follows is one T cell receptor beta chain and its context. Its matching antigen is unknown. The CDR3 spans 16 residues. The germline V gene has CDR1 MNHEY and CDR2 SMNVEV (reference sequence). V lost 1 base to trimming and J lost 6 bases; unmatched junction nucleotides: 5. CFSE-labeled recipient PBMCs were cultured approximately 6 days with irradiated graft donor PBMCs, then FACS-sorted. The repertoire was sequenced with immunoSEQ multiplex PCR; TCRdb's copy has only in-frame clones and lacks some. The table includes roughly 8,300 clones, roughly 36% detected once. This sample stems from a study of Tregs in tolerant kidney transplant recipients. General study findings and limits: Findings come from small patient numbers and require larger validation. Tolerant patients' donor-specific Tregs expanded beyond overall Tregs, suggesting antigen-driven growth.

The rearrangement uses TRBV27 and TRBJ2-1; 11 positions match TRBD2. The starting material was CD8+ T cells from blood cultured with allogeneic cells, obtained before the transplant. This TCR was recovered from a human patient who received a combined kidney and bone marrow transplant. The CDR3 loop reads CASSLLGTSGFNEQFF. The CDR3 nucleotides read TGTGCCAGCAGTTTATTAGGGACTAGCGGATTCAATGAGCAGTTCTTC.